Each of the 5 T cell receptor beta chains below was sequenced from the same sample in a study of blood T cell repertoires in COVID-19. The table came from immunoSEQ multiplex PCR; TCRdb's copy has only in-frame clones and leaves some out. The sample holds under 250,000 clones, 80% to 90% seen once. Sequenced input: peripheral blood. These TCRs come from a man aged 50-59 years with COVID-19, enrolled during active disease.

The J gene is TRBJ1-5, the V gene TRBV4-2, with 11 nucleotides matching TRBD1. The V and J ends lost 3 bases and 4 bases, in that order; junction bases with no gene match: 5. Germline V gene sequence: CDR1 LGHNA, CDR2 YNFKEQ. The CDR3 extends over 16 amino acids. As DNA, the CDR3 is TGTGCCAGCAGCCACGTCGGGACAGGGGGTAATCAGCCCCAGCATTTT. It codes for CASSHVGTGGNQPQHF.

The rearrangement uses TRBV30 and TRBJ2-1, with 8 bases fitting TRBD2. V gave up 2 bases and J gave up 3 bases; unmatched junction bases: 9. The germline V gene encodes CDR1 GTSNPN and CDR2 SVGIG (reference sequence). This CDR3 has 16 amino acids. CDR3: CAWSSLSGRDYNEQFF. The CDR3, as DNA: TGTGCCTGGAGTTCATTAAGCGGGAGAGACTACAATGAGCAGTTCTTC. The full variable domain, rest sourced from reference TRBV30 and TRBJ2-1, is SQTIHQWPATLVQPVGSPLSLECTVEGTSNPNLYWYRQAAGRGLQLLFYSVGIGQISSEVPQNLSASRPQDRQFILSSKKLLLSDSGFYLCAWSSLSGRDYNEQFFGPGTRLTVL.

The V and J genes are TRBV10-2 and TRBJ2-7; 10 bases line up with TRBD1. Germline V CDR1 and CDR2: WSHSY, SAAADI. The CDR3 consists of 14 residues. Trimming at V came to 6 bases and at J to 4 bases, leaving 6 bases not matched to a gene. Here the CDR3 DNA reads TGCGCCAGCAGCACCGGGACAGGGGTATACGAGCAGTACTTC. Protein sequence: CASSTGTGVYEQYF.

V usage is TRBV5-1 and J usage is TRBJ1-2; D is unresolved. Between the trimmed V and J ends, which lost 0 bases and 0 bases, there was a span of 9 bases. Germline CDR1 reads SGHRS; CDR2 reads YFSETQ. The length of the CDR3 is 15 residues. CDR3 nucleotides: TGCGCCAGCAGCTTGGAGACACCCCCTAACTATGGCTACACCTTC. Translation gives CASSLETPPNYGYTF.

This chain links TRBV7-3 with TRBJ2-1; D unclear. The CDR3 is made up of 16 amino acids. V gave up 5 bases and J gave up 0 bases, with 14 bases separating them. The V gene's germline CDR1 is SGHTA and CDR2 FQGTGA. Here the CDR3 DNA reads TGTGCCAGCAGCCTCACCCTTGCGAGCTCCTACAATGAGCAGTTCTTC. It is translated as CASSLTLASSYNEQFF.